This T cell receptor (beta chain) was captured in a study of cytomegalovirus exposure and HLA in healthy donors. General study points: The study put about 180 TCR beta chains on its list as cytomegalovirus-associated.

Regarding this clone: Its antigen is not identified.

Method: immunoSEQ multiplex PCR; TCRdb's copy keeps in-frame clones and lacks some. Of some 170,000 clones in the sample, about nine tenths were seen once. The validation cohort, a group of over a hundred subjects, included the donors and was separate from the roughly 670-subject first cohort. The CDR3 loop spans 14 amino acids. Germline V gives CDR1 MNHEY, CDR2 SVGAGI. The J segment lost 3 bases and the V segment lost 4 bases, leaving 3 bases of the junction unmatched. The clonotype comes from a woman between 25 and 40 years old in good health and CMV-seronegative. Sequencing input: PBMCs. The chain has TRBV6-5 and TRBJ2-7; 10 bases agree with TRBD1. CDR3: CASSFGTGVYEQYF. The CDR3 DNA reads as TGTGCCAGCAGTTTCGGGACAGGGGTCTACGAGCAGTACTTC.